This TCR beta chain was captured in a study of control samples from healthy donors and cancer patients. Sequencing was performed with immunoSEQ multiplex PCR; in TCRdb, only in-frame clones are kept and a portion is missing. The table has roughly 100,000 clones, about 89% seen once. V was shortened by 0 bases and J by 5 bases, with 20 bases between the two germline ends. Germline CDR1 is SGDLS and CDR2 is YYNGEE. The CDR3 contains 17 residues. The sequenced sample consisted of PBMCs. The rearrangement links TRBV9 to TRBJ2-5; TRBD2 might be the D (5 bases). The source of this sequence is a man in his 60s with lung cancer. CDR3 sequence (DNA): TGTGCCAGCAGCGTAGGCGGGCTAGGCTTGTTTAAGGAGACCCAGTACTTC. It translates to CASSVGGLGLFKETQYF.